This section outlines one T cell receptor beta chain sequence together with its context. Its antigen remains unknown. The sample belongs to a study of chemoradiotherapy in HPV16-positive cancers. About the study: Candidate HPV-specific clones and shared TCR motifs came from a couple of HPV16-positive patients.

Study conclusions and caveats: Candidate HPV-specific clones and E7-related TCR motifs grew in tumor during treatment. In HPV16-positive patients, HPV-responsive T-cell expansion tracked better recurrence-free survival.

Generated by immunoSEQ multiplex PCR, the TCRdb table keeps only in-frame clones and is missing some. The sample shows about 5,100 clones, roughly 79% of them seen only once. Germline V gene sequence: CDR1 SEHNR, CDR2 FQNEAQ (reference sequence). The CDR3 is made up of 16 amino acids. Trimming pared 5 bases from V and 0 bases from J, leaving 16 bases between. The V gene is TRBV7-9, the J gene TRBJ1-1, with D unclear. The specimen comprised tumor tissue, sampled from a patient who underwent chemoradiotherapy. The clonotype was recovered from a human donor with HPV-associated anogenital cancer. The CDR3 is CASSLSFGIMNTEAFF. In DNA, the CDR3 is TGTGCCAGCAGCCTCTCTTTCGGGATAATGAACACTGAAGCTTTCTTT.